This T cell receptor (beta chain) was sequenced in a study of blood T cell repertoires in COVID-19. Overall study: The United States, Italy and Spain provided the acute and convalescent COVID-19 samples. Sources were T cells, B-cell-depleted T cells, or PBMCs; the material itself was cDNA or gDNA.

Germline CDR1 MRHNA, CDR2 SNTAGT. The CDR3 runs 14 residues. The trim removed 5 bases at V and 7 bases at J, leaving 5 bases unmatched. Participants reported their clinical history, and cohort assignment relied on those reports. In the study's own analysis: The authors estimated nucleated cell counts from reference gene primer amplification. Some clones are missing from TCRdb's copy, which holds only in-frame ones; the method was immunoSEQ multiplex PCR. The DNA was the basis for D and trimming; V, J and clone size are from that table. The sample has 350,000 to 500,000 clones; more than 70% are singletons.

This chain links TRBV6-4 with TRBJ2-4; 10 bases map to TRBD1. The sequencing sample was made of PBMCs or T cells enriched from blood (not recorded which). This clonotype was sampled from a woman between 18 and 29 years old who had been exposed to COVID-19. This CDR3 is CASSPGTGANIQYF. The CDR3 bases are TGTGCCAGCAGTCCCGGGACAGGGGCGAACATTCAGTACTTC.